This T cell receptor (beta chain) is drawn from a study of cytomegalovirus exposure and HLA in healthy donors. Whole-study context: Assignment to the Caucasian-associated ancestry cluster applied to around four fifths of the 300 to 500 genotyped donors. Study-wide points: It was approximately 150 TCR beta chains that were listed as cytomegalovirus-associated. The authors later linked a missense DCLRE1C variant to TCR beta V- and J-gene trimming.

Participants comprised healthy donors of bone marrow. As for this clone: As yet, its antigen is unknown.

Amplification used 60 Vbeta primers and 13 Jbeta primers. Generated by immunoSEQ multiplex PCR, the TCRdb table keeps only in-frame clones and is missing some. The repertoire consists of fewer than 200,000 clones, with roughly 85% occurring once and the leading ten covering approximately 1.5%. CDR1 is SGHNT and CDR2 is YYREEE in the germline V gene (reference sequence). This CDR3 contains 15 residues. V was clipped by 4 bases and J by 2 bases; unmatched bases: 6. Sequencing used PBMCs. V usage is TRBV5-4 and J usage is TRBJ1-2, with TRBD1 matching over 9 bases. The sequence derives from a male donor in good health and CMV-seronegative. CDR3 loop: CASSQTGGGNYGYTF. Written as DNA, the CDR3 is TGTGCCAGCAGCCAAACAGGGGGCGGGAACTATGGCTACACCTTC.